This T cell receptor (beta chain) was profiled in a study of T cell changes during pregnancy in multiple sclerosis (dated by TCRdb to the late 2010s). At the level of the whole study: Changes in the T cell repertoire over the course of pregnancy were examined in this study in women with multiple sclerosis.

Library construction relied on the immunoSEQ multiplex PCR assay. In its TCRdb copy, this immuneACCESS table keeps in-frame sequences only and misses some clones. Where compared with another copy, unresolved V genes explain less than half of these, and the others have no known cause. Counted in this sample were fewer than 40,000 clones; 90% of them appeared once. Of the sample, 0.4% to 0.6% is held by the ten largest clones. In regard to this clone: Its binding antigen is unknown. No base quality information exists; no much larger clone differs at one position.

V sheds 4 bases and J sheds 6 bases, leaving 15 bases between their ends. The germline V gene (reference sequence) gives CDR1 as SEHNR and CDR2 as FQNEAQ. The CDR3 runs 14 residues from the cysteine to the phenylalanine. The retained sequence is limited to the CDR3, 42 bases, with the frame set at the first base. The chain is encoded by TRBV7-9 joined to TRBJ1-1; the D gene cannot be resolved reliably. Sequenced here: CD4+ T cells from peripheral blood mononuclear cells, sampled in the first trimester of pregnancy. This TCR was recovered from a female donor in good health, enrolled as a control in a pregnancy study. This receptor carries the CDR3 CASSSRSWSAEAFF. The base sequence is TGTGCCAGCAGCTCCCGTAGCTGGTCGGCTGAAGCTTTCTTT.